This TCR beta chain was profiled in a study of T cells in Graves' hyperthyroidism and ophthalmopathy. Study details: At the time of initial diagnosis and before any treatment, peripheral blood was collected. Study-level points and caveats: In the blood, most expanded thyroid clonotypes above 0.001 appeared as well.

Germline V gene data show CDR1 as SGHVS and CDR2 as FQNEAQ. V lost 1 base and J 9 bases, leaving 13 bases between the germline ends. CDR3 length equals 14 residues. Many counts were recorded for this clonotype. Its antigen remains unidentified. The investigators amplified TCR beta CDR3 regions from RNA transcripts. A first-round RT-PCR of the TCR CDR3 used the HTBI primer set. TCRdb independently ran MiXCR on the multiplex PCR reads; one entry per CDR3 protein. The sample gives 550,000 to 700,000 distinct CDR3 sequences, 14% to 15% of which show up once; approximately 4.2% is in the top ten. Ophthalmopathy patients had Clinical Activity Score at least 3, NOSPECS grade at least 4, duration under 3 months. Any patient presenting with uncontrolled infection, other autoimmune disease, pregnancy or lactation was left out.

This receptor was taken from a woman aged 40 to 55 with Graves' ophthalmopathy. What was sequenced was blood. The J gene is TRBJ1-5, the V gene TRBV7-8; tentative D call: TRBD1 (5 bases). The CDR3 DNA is TGTGCCAGCAGCTTAGAGGCAGGGAGTTGGCCCCAGCATTTT. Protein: CASSLEAGSWPQHF.